A selection of T cell receptor beta chains follows, all from one sample in a study of blood T cell repertoires in COVID-19. Clones were sequenced by immunoSEQ multiplex PCR, and TCRdb holds only the in-frame ones, with some missing. The table shows around 130,000 clones, with 65% to 90% occurring only once. The sample comprised peripheral blood. These receptors came from a man in his fifties with acute or convalescent COVID-19. Each CDR3 is given with its conserved first and last residue. Each record gives: clone size, D gene, J gene, V gene, CDR3 protein, CDR3 DNA. D genes are given only for firm matches. Clone size is stated in some rows and not others, as once, few, many or a class when expanded.

NA	NA	TRBJ2-3	TRBV4-2	CASSGERDTQYF	TGTGCCAGCAGTGGGGAGAGAGATACGCAGTATTTT
NA	TRBD2	TRBJ2-4	TRBV5-6	CASSLVAGGYKNIQYF	TGTGCCAGCAGCTTGGTGGCGGGGGGCTACAAAAACATTCAGTACTTC
NA	TRBD1	TRBJ2-1	TRBV18	CASSPSSGQGAAEQFF	TGTGCCAGCTCACCATCTTCGGGACAGGGGGCGGCTGAGCAGTTCTTC
NA	NA	TRBJ2-3	TRBV9	CASSRPGSTDTQYF	TGTGCCAGCAGCCGGCCAGGCAGCACAGATACGCAGTATTTT
NA	TRBD1	TRBJ1-2	TRBV12-3/TRBV12-4	CASSFGTGVGYTF	TGTGCCAGCAGTTTCGGGACAGGGGTTGGCTACACCTTC
NA	NA	TRBJ1-1	TRBV12-5	CASGLPRGGYMNTEAFF	TGTGCTAGTGGTCTGCCAAGGGGAGGCTACATGAACACTGAAGCTTTCTTT
NA	NA	TRBJ1-4	TRBV7-8	CASSFRGFNEKLFF	TGTGCCAGCAGCTTTAGGGGTTTTAATGAAAAACTGTTTTTT
NA	TRBD2	TRBJ2-5	TRBV18	CASSWTSGRQETQYF	TGTGCCAGCTCTTGGACTAGCGGGAGACAAGAGACCCAGTACTTC
NA	TRBD1	TRBJ2-2	TRBV30	CACNTRDRGNTGELFF	TGTGCCTGCAACACACGGGACAGGGGAAACACCGGGGAGCTGTTTTTT
NA	TRBD2	TRBJ2-5	TRBV19	CASSRSRGEETQYF	TGTGCCAGTAGTAGGTCTCGGGGGGAAGAGACCCAGTACTTC
NA	TRBD1	TRBJ2-1	TRBV28	CATKKGGATDEQFF	TGTGCCACTAAAAAAGGGGGCGCGACCGATGAGCAGTTCTTC
NA	NA	TRBJ2-7	TRBV3-1/TRBV3-2	CASSQEATYEQYF	TGTGCCAGCAGCCAAGAAGCCACCTACGAGCAGTACTTC
NA	NA	TRBJ1-6	TRBV3-1/TRBV3-2	CASSQLPGWSYNSPLHF	TGTGCCAGCAGCCAACTGCCGGGGTGGAGCTATAATTCACCCCTCCACTTT
NA	NA	TRBJ2-7	TRBV5-1	CASSLVDNLGEQYF	TGCGCCAGCAGCTTGGTGGACAATCTCGGCGAGCAGTACTTC
few	NA	TRBJ1-6	TRBV3-1/TRBV3-2	CASSQASGFSPLHF	TGTGCCAGCAGCCAAGCCTCGGGATTTTCACCCCTCCACTTT
NA	NA	TRBJ2-1	TRBV6-5	CASSYASHFHEQFF	TGTGCCAGCAGTTACGCGTCCCATTTTCATGAGCAGTTCTTC
NA	NA	TRBJ1-4	TRBV6-5	CASSRTATNEKLFF	TGTGCCAGCAGCCGGACAGCAACTAATGAAAAACTGTTTTTT
NA	NA	TRBJ2-7	TRBV5-1	CASSNTPYEQYF	TGCGCCAGCTCCAACACCCCCTACGAGCAGTACTTC
NA	NA	TRBJ2-2	TRBV4-2	CASSQVNGELFF	TGTGCCAGCAGCCAAGTAAACGGGGAGCTGTTTTTT
NA	TRBD1	TRBJ1-4	TRBV6-5	CASGRQGSEKLFF	TGTGCCAGCGGACGACAGGGGAGTGAAAAACTGTTTTTT
NA	TRBD2	TRBJ2-1	TRBV11-2	CASSSSGTRAYNEQFF	TGTGCCAGCAGCTCCTCCGGGACTAGAGCCTACAATGAGCAGTTCTTC
NA	NA	TRBJ2-3	TRBV6-5	CASNRGTDTQYF	TGTGCCAGCAATCGGGGCACAGATACGCAGTATTTT
NA	NA	TRBJ2-7	TRBV13	CASSLNLEVQEGGEQYF	TGTGCCAGCAGCTTAAATTTGGAGGTCCAGGAAGGTGGCGAGCAGTACTTC
NA	NA	TRBJ1-2	TRBV18	CASSPQDSSSYGYTF	TGTGCCAGCTCACCACAAGACAGTTCCTCTTATGGCTACACCTTC
NA	NA	TRBJ1-2	TRBV12-3/TRBV12-4	CASTPGQGGGYTF	TGTGCCAGCACCCCCGGGCAGGGAGGTGGCTACACCTTC
NA	NA	TRBJ2-3	TRBV5-1	CASSLGAGALTDTQYF	TGCGCCAGCAGCTTGGGGGCGGGGGCACTCACAGATACGCAGTATTTT
NA	NA	TRBJ1-1	TRBV19	CASIKGHGTEAFF	TGTGCCAGTATTAAGGGACATGGCACTGAAGCTTTCTTT
NA	NA	TRBJ1-1	TRBV11-3	CASSLDPGAEAFF	TGTGCCAGCAGCTTAGACCCAGGGGCTGAAGCTTTCTTT
NA	TRBD1	TRBJ1-4	TRBV7-8	CASSLVGTGNEKLFF	TGTGCCAGCAGCTTAGTCGGGACAGGGAATGAAAAACTGTTTTTT
once	TRBD2	TRBJ2-3	TRBV9	CASSSPSGGRYTDTQYF	TGTGCCAGCAGCTCCCCTAGCGGGGGGCGGTACACAGATACGCAGTATTTT
NA	NA	TRBJ2-1	TRBV30	CAWSRQSEQFF	TGTGCCTGGAGCCGACAGAGCGAGCAGTTCTTC
NA	TRBD2	TRBJ2-2	TRBV6-4	CASSPGSGSATGELFF	TGTGCCAGCAGCCCAGGTAGCGGGAGCGCCACCGGGGAGCTGTTTTTT
NA	NA	TRBJ1-5	TRBV7-2	CASSIDRSSNQPQHF	TGTGCCAGCAGCATTGACAGATCTAGCAATCAGCCCCAGCATTTT
few	NA	TRBJ1-1	TRBV12-3/TRBV12-4	CASRSNRNTEAFF	TGTGCCAGCAGAAGTAACAGGAACACTGAAGCTTTCTTT
NA	TRBD2	TRBJ2-7	TRBV19	CASSRLAGGLSYEQYF	TGTGCCAGTAGTCGGCTAGCGGGGGGCCTCTCCTACGAGCAGTACTTC
few	NA	TRBJ1-5	TRBV6-5	CASSYSGQNNQPQHF	TGTGCCAGCAGTTACAGCGGACAGAACAATCAGCCCCAGCATTTT
NA	NA	TRBJ2-2	TRBV12-5	CASGLVRSGELGTGELFF	TGTGCTAGTGGTTTGGTACGATCAGGGGAGTTAGGCACCGGGGAGCTGTTTTTT
NA	NA	TRBJ2-7	TRBV28	CASSFNYEQYF	TGTGCCAGCAGTTTTAATTACGAGCAGTACTTC
NA	NA	TRBJ2-3	TRBV5-1	CASSRPRFDRSSTDTQYF	TGCGCCAGCAGCCGACCCAGATTCGACAGAAGTAGCACAGATACGCAGTATTTT
NA	NA	TRBJ2-3	TRBV3-1/TRBV3-2	CASSQEKTTSTDTQYF	TGTGCCAGCAGCCAAGAAAAGACTACTAGCACAGATACGCAGTATTTT
NA	NA	TRBJ2-3	TRBV20-1	CSAPYSDTQYF	TGCAGTGCGCCCTATTCGGATACGCAGTATTTT